The TCR beta chain under discussion was sequenced for a study of shared clonotypes between healthy human individuals. After removal of 4 bases from V and 4 bases from J, the junction contained 7 bases not matched to a gene. CDR1 SEHNR and CDR2 FQNEAQ come from the germline V gene (reference sequence). The CDR3 consists of 16 residues. How the authors handled the data: Sequence data from immunoSEQ were junction-only and lacked quality scores; consequently, filtering differed. Sequencing was performed with immunoSEQ multiplex PCR; in TCRdb, only in-frame clones are kept and a portion is missing. That table supplies the V and J calls and clone size; D and trimming were determined from the DNA. Among approximately 400,000 clones listed, 90% to 97% were seen once.

This rearrangement joins TRBV7-9 to TRBJ2-1; TRBD2 aligns across 10 bases. Sequences were obtained from memory CD8+ T cells sorted from blood. Subset described: CD45RO+ cells pooled with CCR7-negative TemRA cells. The clonotype comes from a man aged 25 to 40 in good health. This CDR3 reads CASSWLGTSVYNEQFF. CDR3 nucleotide sequence: TGTGCCAGCAGCTGGTTGGGGACTAGCGTTTACAATGAGCAGTTCTTC.